These 21 T cell receptor beta chains were sequenced from one sample in a study of T cells expressing NK-cell markers. After re-calling the 5' RACE reads, TCRdb lists one entry per CDR3 protein, DNA absent. In all, the sample yields 500,000 to 700,000 distinct CDR3 sequences. Material: blood T cells: a sorted CD56 or NKG2C T cell subset, CD4+ or CD8+ T cells, or bulk PBMC T cells (not recorded which). The receptors here all came from a man between 18 and 35 years old in good health.

The rearrangement joins TRBV25-1 to TRBJ1-1. This CDR3 spans 12 amino acids. Germline CDR1 reads MGHDK; CDR2 reads SYGVNS. This chain's CDR3 is CASSEGLGGAFF. The whole variable domain, remainder taken from reference TRBV25-1 and TRBJ1-1, is EADIYQTPRYLVIGTGKKITLECSQTMGHDKMYWYQQDPGMELHLIHYSYGVNSTEKGDLSSESTVSRIRTEHFPLTLESARPSHTSQYLCASSEGLGGAFFGQGTRLTVV.

The rearrangement uses TRBV29-1 and TRBJ2-1; TCRdb selects TRBD1, and the lack of DNA leaves this call unchecked. The CDR3 runs 15 residues. Germline assignment: CDR1 SQVTM and CDR2 ANQGSEA. CDR3 sequence: CSVEQRTENYNEQFF.

The chain joins TRBV20-1 to TRBJ2-3. This CDR3 is built from 12 residues. CDR1 DFQATT and CDR2 SNEGSKA come from the germline V gene (reference sequence). The CDR3 loop is CSARVTRDTQYF.

The genes are TRBV6-2 or TRBV6-3 and TRBJ2-5; TCRdb returns TRBD1, unconfirmable since there is no DNA. CDR1 and CDR2 from the germline V gene are MNHEY and SVGEGT. The CDR3 totals 13 residues. This CDR3 reads CASSNRDLGTQYF.

CDR3 loop: CASQDGNTEAFF. The genes are TRBV7-9 and TRBJ1-1. This CDR3 is built from 12 residues. CDR1 and CDR2 from the germline V gene are SEHNR and FQNEAQ (reference sequence).

CDR3 in amino acids: CASSLRVTASLNTEAFF. V and J are TRBV27 and TRBJ1-1; TCRdb lists TRBD1, though no DNA is available to test this call. The CDR3 sequence is 17 residues long. Per the germline V gene, CDR1 is MNHEY and CDR2 is SMNVEV (reference sequence).

The J gene is TRBJ2-5, the V gene TRBV28; TCRdb gives TRBD2 as the D gene, but with no DNA this cannot be confirmed. There are 14 residues in the CDR3. Germline values: CDR1 MDHEN, CDR2 SYDVKM. Here the CDR3 reads CASSFQGAIGTQYF.

This sequence joins TRBV5-1 and TRBJ2-5; the TCRdb D gene call, TRBD1, has no DNA to confirm it. The CDR3 covers 13 residues. CDR1 is SGHRS, CDR2 YFSETQ, per germline. CDR3 sequence reads: CASSLFSGETQYF.

The chain has TRBV12-3 or TRBV12-4 and TRBJ2-5; as DNA is missing, the TRBD1 call by TCRdb cannot be tested. The CDR3 sequence is 15 residues long. CDR3 sequence: CASSLLGGLAETQYF.

The chain joins TRBV20-1 to TRBJ2-1; absent DNA, TCRdb's TRBD1 call cannot be checked. Germline V gene sequence: CDR1 DFQATT, CDR2 SNEGSKA (reference sequence). CDR3 length: 13 residues. The chain's CDR3 is CSARTPLGDEQFF.

The J gene is TRBJ2-1, the V gene TRBV6-5. The CDR3 has 13 residues. Germline V gene lookup returns CDR1 MNHEY and CDR2 SVGAGI. The CDR3 region is CASSYGVGDEQFF.

The V call is TRBV4-1, the J call TRBJ2-5; the TCRdb call, TRBD1, lacks DNA for checking. The CDR3 consists of 16 residues. The germline V gene has CDR1 MGHRA and CDR2 YSYEKL. This CDR3 reads CASSQVLTGIQETQYF.

The V call is TRBV24-1, the J call TRBJ2-3; without DNA, the TCRdb call of TRBD1 cannot be checked. Germline loops: CDR1 KGHDR, CDR2 SFDVKD. This CDR3 contains 14 residues. CDR3 sequence: CATSDPRGGDTQYF.

V gene TRBV7-8 combines with J gene TRBJ2-6; TCRdb lists TRBD1, though no DNA is available to test this call. CDR3 length: 16 residues. Germline V gene sequence: CDR1 SGHVS, CDR2 FQNEAQ. The CDR3 loop reads CASSLTGIPGANVLTF.

The J gene is TRBJ2-1, the V gene TRBV6-2 or TRBV6-3. CDR1 is MNHEY, CDR2 SVGEGT, per germline. The CDR3 spans 17 residues. The CDR3 reads CASSSNSGGRTYNEQFF.

V and J are TRBV28 and TRBJ1-5; lacking DNA, the TRBD1 call made by TCRdb goes unchecked. CDR1 is MDHEN, CDR2 SYDVKM, per germline. CDR3 size: 16 residues. CDR3 protein: CASSPPAGDGNQPQHF.

The J gene is TRBJ2-7, the V gene TRBV29-1; the D call from TCRdb, TRBD2, cannot be confirmed without DNA. Germline V gives CDR1 SQVTM, CDR2 ANQGSEA. The CDR3 spans 11 residues. CDR3 sequence: CSVEVRDEQYF.

The V and J genes are TRBV5-1 and TRBJ2-2; without DNA, the TCRdb call of TRBD2 cannot be checked. The CDR3 runs to 16 residues. From germline, CDR1 is SGHRS and CDR2 YFSETQ. The CDR3 is CASSPLAGAGTGELFF.

The V call is TRBV29-1, the J call TRBJ2-1; TCRdb's D gene call, TRBD1, goes unchecked for lack of DNA. This CDR3 comprises 13 residues. Germline loops: CDR1 SQVTM, CDR2 ANQGSEA. The CDR3 reads CSVVPLSGNEQFF.

The CDR3 is CASSTGFQPQHF. V and J are TRBV7-2 and TRBJ1-5. The CDR3 has 12 amino acids. Germline values: CDR1 SGHTA, CDR2 FQGNSA.

The chain couples TRBV6-5 to TRBJ2-2; absent DNA, TCRdb's TRBD1 call cannot be checked. CDR3 length equals 16 residues. Germline values: CDR1 MNHEY, CDR2 SVGAGI. CDR3 in amino acids: CASSYRGFPSTGELFF.